This passage covers 29 T cell receptor beta chains from one sample sequenced in a study of graft-versus-host responses after intestinal transplantation (dated by TCRdb to about 2021). Libraries were constructed by the immunoSEQ multiplex PCR assay. Held by TCRdb, this immuneACCESS table contains in-frame sequences only and omits some clones. Under half of the omission traces to an unresolved V gene where checked; the cause of the rest is unknown. Here the sample has 75,000 to 95,000 clones; approximately 90% occur a single time. Approximately 0.35% of the sample lies in the top ten. The antigens of these receptors remain unknown. The label giving this sample's time point can be read as: cells obtained before transplantation from donor or recipient. Sequencing was performed on unstimulated CD4+ T cells sorted from spleen or lymph node cells, taken before transplant. The source is a human donor who was the organ donor for an intestinal transplant.

This chain joins TRBV2 and TRBJ1-6; D remains unclear. Germline CDR1 reads SNHLY; CDR2 reads FYNNEI. CDR3 length: 13 amino acids. Trimming took off 7 bases at V and 8 bases at J, with 12 bases between the two ends. The CDR3 DNA reads as TGTGCCAGCACCTGGAGGGATGATTCACCCCTCCACTTT. The encoded protein is CASTWRDDSPLHF. The whole variable domain, remainder taken from reference TRBV2 and TRBJ1-6, is EPEVTQTPSHQVTQMGQEVILRCVPISNHLYFYWYRQILGQKVEFLVSFYNNEISEKSEIFDDQFSVERPDGSNFTLKIRSTKLEDSAMYFCASTWRDDSPLHFGNGTRLTVT.

The gene calls are TRBV2 and TRBJ1-6, with 9 bases that match TRBD1. CDR1 and CDR2 from the germline V gene are SNHLY and FYNNEI. There are 15 residues in the CDR3. V shed 6 bases, J shed 10 bases, and the junction held 10 bases outside the gene matches. CDR3 sequence reads: CASRERDRARSPLHF. In DNA, the CDR3 is TGTGCCAGCAGGGAAAGGGACAGGGCTAGATCACCCCTCCACTTT.

V and J are TRBV7-2 and TRBJ2-7, with a possible D match to TRBD2 (6 bases). The V gene's germline CDR1 is SGHTA and CDR2 FQGNSA. With 5 bases removed from V and 0 bases from J, the gap between germline ends came to 20 bases. There are 17 residues in the CDR3. The CDR3 region is CASSPPRFSGSSYEQYF. In nucleotides, the CDR3 is TGTGCCAGCAGCCCACCTCGTTTTAGCGGCAGCTCCTACGAGCAGTACTTC.

The V and J genes are TRBV5-1 and TRBJ2-2; 9 bases are shared with TRBD2. Losses at the gene ends were 3 bases for V and 6 bases for J; bases not matched to a gene: 9. CDR3 length: 16 amino acids. Per the germline V gene, CDR1 is SGHRS and CDR2 is YFSETQ. DNA for the CDR3: TGCGCCAGCAGCTCGGGGGCTGGGACTAGCCCCGGGGAGCTGTTTTTT. Translation: CASSSGAGTSPGELFF.

The V gene is TRBV18, the J gene TRBJ2-3; 12 bases are a match to TRBD2. With V trimmed by 2 bases and J by 6 bases, 9 bases remained unmatched. This CDR3 contains 17 residues. CDR1 and CDR2 from the germline V gene are KGHSH and LQKENI. CDR3 coding DNA: TGTGCCAGCTCACCAGGACTAGCGGGACCCAGGGCGGATACGCAGTATTTT. Its protein is CASSPGLAGPRADTQYF.

The chain is built from TRBV5-1 and TRBJ1-4; 8 bases line up with TRBD1. J gave up 7 bases and V 4 bases, and 9 bases lay outside the gene matches. The CDR3 spans 15 residues. CDR1 and CDR2 (germline): SGHRS, YFSETQ. The CDR3 DNA is TGCGCCAGCAGCGCAGGACAGGGAATGGGTGAAAAACTGTTTTTT. The encoded protein is CASSAGQGMGEKLFF.

The chain carries TRBV20-1 and TRBJ2-7; D is unclear. The germline V gene has CDR1 DFQATT and CDR2 SNEGSKA (reference sequence). CDR3 size: 11 residues. The V and J ends lost 3 bases and 2 bases respectively, with 5 bases between them. In DNA form, the CDR3 reads TGCAGTGCTAGCGGAGCCTACGAGCAGTACTTC. Translation: CSASGAYEQYF.

This chain links TRBV11-2 with TRBJ2-2; 11 nucleotides align to TRBD2. This CDR3 spans 16 amino acids. Trimming at V came to 0 bases and at J to 5 bases, leaving 2 bases not matched to a gene. Per germline, CDR1 SGHAT and CDR2 FQNNGV. The CDR3 nucleotides read TGTGCCAGCAGCTTAGAGGGACTAGCGGTGACCGGGGAGCTGTTTTTT. It specifies CASSLEGLAVTGELFF.

J is TRBJ1-1 and V is TRBV28, with D perhaps matching TRBD1 (6 bases). The CDR3 spans 13 residues. Germline V gene data show CDR1 as MDHEN and CDR2 as SYDVKM. V was trimmed by 2 bases and J by 7 bases, leaving 11 bases between them. The CDR3 sequence: CASSLGVGGEAFF. The CDR3 DNA reads TGTGCCAGCAGTTTAGGAGTAGGGGGTGAAGCTTTCTTT.

This chain joins TRBV4-2 and TRBJ2-5, with 14 bases fitting TRBD2. The CDR3 spans 16 residues. The germline gives CDR1 LGHNA, CDR2 YNFKEQ. With V trimmed by 1 base and J by 4 bases, 2 bases remained unmatched. In DNA form, the CDR3 reads TGTGCCAGCAGCCAAGGGACTAGCGGGGGGATAGAGACCCAGTACTTC. Translation: CASSQGTSGGIETQYF.

The chain employs TRBV6-1 and TRBJ1-3; D is ambiguous. This CDR3 contains 15 residues. V was trimmed by 2 bases and J by 0 bases, leaving 8 bases between them. Germline CDR1 and CDR2: MNHNS and SASEGT. The DNA for the CDR3 is TGTGCCAGCAGTGAATATGTACTCTCTGGAAACACCATATATTTT. The encoded protein is CASSEYVLSGNTIYF.

This clone was seen only a few times. The chain uses TRBV9 and TRBJ2-3; D unresolved. The CDR3 runs to 14 residues. The germline gives CDR1 SGDLS, CDR2 YYNGEE. V lost 4 bases and J 2 bases, leaving 11 bases between the germline ends. Here the CDR3 reads CASSPRQDTDTQYF. DNA of the CDR3: TGTGCCAGCAGCCCCCGTCAGGACACAGATACGCAGTATTTT. The full variable domain, rest sourced from reference TRBV9 and TRBJ2-3, is DSGVTQTPKHLITATGQRVTLRCSPRSGDLSVYWYQQSLDQGLQFLIQYYNGEERAKGNILERFSAQQFPDLHSELNLSSLELGDSALYFCASSPRQDTDTQYFGPGTRLTVL.

This chain links TRBV19 with TRBJ1-5; maybe TRBD1 (5 bases). The germline V gene encodes CDR1 LNHDA and CDR2 SQIVND (reference sequence). The CDR3 is 13 amino acids. The V end lost 3 bases, the J end lost 7 bases, and 10 bases lay between the germline ends. CDR3 in DNA: TGTGCCAGTAGTATCCAGGGTGGGCAGCCCCAGCATTTT. Translated, it gives CASSIQGGQPQHF.

This chain connects TRBV25-1 to TRBJ2-5; TRBD2 matches 12 bases. Germline CDR1 is MGHDK and CDR2 is SYGVNS. V was pared by 6 bases and J by 5 bases, with 7 bases of the junction left unmatched. This CDR3 is built from 15 residues. The CDR3 is CASRQTSGRLETQYF. The CDR3 nucleotides are TGTGCCAGCAGGCAGACTAGCGGGAGACTGGAGACCCAGTACTTC.

The chain uses TRBV11-3 and TRBJ2-1; 15 nucleotides agree with TRBD2. Trimming took 5 bases from V and 9 from J; bases not matched to a gene: 11. The CDR3 sequence is 17 residues long. The germline gives CDR1 SGHNT, CDR2 YENEEA. This chain's CDR3 is CASSGGLGLAGGGEQFF. CDR3 nucleotide sequence: TGTGCCAGCAGCGGAGGGCTGGGACTAGCGGGAGGAGGTGAGCAGTTCTTC.

This clone was seen just once. This CDR3 is CASSLADRLQETQYF. In DNA, the CDR3 is TGTGCCAGCAGTTTGGCGGACAGACTCCAAGAGACCCAGTACTTC. The chain recombines TRBV28 with TRBJ2-5; a weak D match, TRBD1 (6 bases). V was cut by 3 bases and J by 1 base, with 12 bases left in between. This CDR3 is 15 amino acids long. Germline V gene lookup returns CDR1 MDHEN and CDR2 SYDVKM.

The chain joins TRBV6-5 to TRBJ2-4; D is ambiguous. There are 11 residues in the CDR3. Trimming pared 4 bases from V and 6 bases from J, leaving 4 bases between. CDR1 is MNHEY, CDR2 SVGAGI, per germline. Written as DNA, the CDR3 is TGTGCCAGCAGTTCGAGAAACATTCAGTACTTC. It yields the protein CASSSRNIQYF.

The chain couples TRBV6-1 to TRBJ2-7, with 7 bases matching TRBD1. The ends lost 5 bases at V and 4 bases at J; junction bases unmatched: 8. The CDR3 sequence is 14 residues long. Germline-derived CDR1 and CDR2 are MNHNS and SASEGT. The CDR3 protein is CASSTRQGWYEQYF. Written as DNA, the CDR3 is TGTGCCAGCAGTACCCGACAGGGATGGTACGAGCAGTACTTC.

J is TRBJ2-1 and V is TRBV4-1; D might be TRBD2 (6 bases). Germline-derived CDR1 and CDR2 are MGHRA and YSYEKL. Deletions cut 2 bases from V and 7 bases from J, with 15 bases between. The CDR3 totals 15 residues. In DNA form, the CDR3 reads TGCGCCAGCAGCCAACCGACTCGGAGCGGGAATGAGCAGTTCTTC. Protein sequence: CASSQPTRSGNEQFF.

The chain carries TRBV7-6 and TRBJ2-7; D might be TRBD1 (5 bases). The V gene lost 0 bases and the J gene lost 3 bases, with 12 bases spanning the gap. This CDR3 has 15 residues. The germline V gene encodes CDR1 SGHVS and CDR2 FNYEAQ. CDR3 in DNA: TGTGCCAGCAGCTTAGCAAGTGGACACCGCTACGAGCAGTACTTC. It is translated as CASSLASGHRYEQYF.

The rearrangement uses TRBV27 and TRBJ2-2, with 11 bases fitting TRBD2. Germline trimming cut 2 bases from V and 9 bases from J; bases unmatched to any gene: 8. The CDR3 spans 16 residues. The germline V gene encodes CDR1 MNHEY and CDR2 SMNVEV (reference sequence). The CDR3 sequence: CASSLLLAGGHRELFF. CDR3 in DNA: TGTGCCAGCAGTTTACTGCTAGCGGGAGGCCACCGGGAGCTGTTTTTT.

The CDR3 loop reads CASSKAGYKNIQYF. The CDR3 region has the DNA TGTGCCAGCAGCAAGGCAGGGTACAAAAACATTCAGTACTTC. This rearrangement joins TRBV21-1 to TRBJ2-4; the listed D gene, TRBD1, was not tested against the DNA. TRBV21-1 is annotated as a pseudogene. There are 14 residues in the CDR3.

V gene TRBV6-5 combines with J gene TRBJ2-1; possible D gene TRBD2, 6 bases. Trimming took off 0 bases at V and 0 bases at J, with 9 bases between the two ends. Germline CDR1 MNHEY, CDR2 SVGAGI. This CDR3 contains 16 residues. The chain's CDR3 is CASSYSLADSYNEQFF. CDR3 nucleotides: TGTGCCAGCAGTTACTCTTTAGCGGACTCCTACAATGAGCAGTTCTTC.

The V and J genes are TRBV28 and TRBJ1-5; 9 bases are shared with TRBD1. Germline trimming cut 5 bases from V and 3 bases from J; bases unmatched to any gene: 2. CDR3 size: 14 residues. The germline V gene has CDR1 MDHEN and CDR2 SYDVKM. CDR3 coding DNA: TGTGCCAGCAGTAGACAGGGGGTCAATCAGCCCCAGCATTTT. This sequence encodes CASSRQGVNQPQHF.

In DNA form, the CDR3 reads TGTGCCTGGAGTGTACGAGGGGGCCACACTGAAGCTTTCTTT. It yields the protein CAWSVRGGHTEAFF. The chain is built from TRBV30 and TRBJ1-1; 7 bases match TRBD1. The CDR3 has 14 residues. Germline V gene sequence: CDR1 GTSNPN, CDR2 SVGIG (reference sequence). The trim removed 0 bases at V and 3 bases at J, leaving 4 bases unmatched.

The chain employs TRBV12-5 and TRBJ2-1; 14 bases match TRBD2. Germline lookup yields CDR1 LGHNT and CDR2 FRNRAP. CDR3 size: 15 residues. Unmatched junction bases numbered 4, after V lost 6 bases and J lost 6 bases. The CDR3 bases are TGTGCTAGTGGCATGGGACTAGCGGGAGTCAATGAGCAGTTCTTC. Translated, it gives CASGMGLAGVNEQFF.

This clone was counted between two and nine times. The chain carries TRBV6-1 and TRBJ1-2, with 8 bases identical to TRBD1. Unmatched junction bases numbered 8, after V lost 1 base and J lost 7 bases. Germline-derived CDR1 and CDR2 are MNHNS and SASEGT. The length of the CDR3 is 15 residues. The CDR3 loop is CASSEGAGTGGGYTF. CDR3 coding DNA: TGTGCCAGCAGTGAAGGGGCCGGGACAGGTGGTGGCTACACCTTC.

This clone has just one count. The DNA is left out, because the CDR3 cannot be placed on it with certainty; the CDR3 is given as TCRdb lists it. The genes are TRBV21-1 and TRBJ1-2. TRBV21-1 is marked as a pseudogene. Termini included, the CDR3 measures 13 amino acids. CDR3: CASSKAYACGYTF.

The V call is TRBV6-1, the J call TRBJ1-2; 7 bases agree with TRBD1. The germline CDR1 and CDR2 sequences are MNHNS and SASEGT. The CDR3 totals 14 residues. V gave up 6 bases and J gave up 1 base; unmatched junction bases: 5. CDR3 loop: CASRGGQLNYGYTF. The CDR3 DNA reads TGTGCCAGCAGGGGGGGACAGCTTAACTATGGCTACACCTTC.